The 10 T cell receptor beta chains reported below all come from one sample, sequenced in a study of radiation and T cells in renal cell carcinoma. The table came from immunoSEQ multiplex PCR; TCRdb's copy has only in-frame clones and leaves some out. The table shows approximately 140,000 clones, with around four fifths occurring only once. The time point: baseline pretreatment blood. Treatment here: 15 Gy SBRT to primary tumor, nephrectomy 4 weeks later. The specimen was blood, collected from a patient whose treatment included radiotherapy and nephrectomy. The receptor set was obtained from a woman aged 50 to 65 with renal cell carcinoma.

The chain uses TRBV5-1 and TRBJ1-2; D is perhaps TRBD1 (5 bases). The germline gives CDR1 SGHRS, CDR2 YFSETQ. The V end lost 4 bases, the J end lost 2 bases, and 12 bases lay between the germline ends. The CDR3 covers 14 residues. The CDR3 reads CASSATTENYGYTF. The CDR3, as DNA: TGCGCCAGCAGCGCCACGACAGAGAACTATGGCTACACCTTC.

The chain recombines TRBV15 with TRBJ1-2, with D perhaps matching TRBD1 (6 bases). Germline CDR1 is LNHNV and CDR2 is YYDKDF (reference sequence). The CDR3 loop spans 15 amino acids. V was shortened by 4 bases and J by 6 bases, with 18 bases between the two germline ends. The CDR3 bases are TGTGCCACCAGCATTTTACGGACAGAGGGGGATGGCTACACCTTC. Its translation is CATSILRTEGDGYTF.

The chain is built from TRBV5-6 and TRBJ1-1; D ambiguous. Per germline, CDR1 SGHDT and CDR2 YYEEEE. The CDR3 extends over 15 amino acids. V was clipped by 4 bases and J by 6 bases, with 19 bases between them. DNA for the CDR3: TGTGCCAGCAGCCCCGGAGGCTCTCGGGCCGCTGAAGCTTTCTTT. Translation: CASSPGGSRAAEAFF.

This clone appeared once. The rearrangement links TRBV9 to TRBJ2-5; TRBD1 might be the D (6 bases). With 3 bases removed from V and 4 bases from J, the gap between germline ends came to 16 bases. Germline CDR1 and CDR2: SGDLS and YYNGEE. The CDR3 consists of 15 residues. In DNA, the CDR3 is TGTGCCAGCAGCGCGATACAGGGTCAGGGAGAGACCCAGTACTTC. Amino acids: CASSAIQGQGETQYF. The entire variable domain, with the rest obtained from reference TRBV9 and TRBJ2-5, is as follows: DSGVTQTPKHLITATGQRVTLRCSPRSGDLSVYWYQQSLDQGLQFLIQYYNGEERAKGNILERFSAQQFPDLHSELNLSSLELGDSALYFCASSAIQGQGETQYFGPGTRLLVL.

V usage is TRBV5-1 and J usage is TRBJ2-2; D is ambiguous. V shed 4 bases and J shed 0 bases, with 10 bases lying between them. The CDR3 spans 15 residues. Germline V gene data show CDR1 as SGHRS and CDR2 as YFSETQ. This CDR3 is CASSPTLTNTGELFF. The CDR3 bases are TGCGCCAGCAGCCCCACCCTCACGAACACCGGGGAGCTGTTTTTT.

The J gene is TRBJ1-2, the V gene TRBV7-2; D is perhaps TRBD1 (6 bases). The CDR3 is 15 residues long. Germline CDR1 reads SGHTA; CDR2 reads FQGNSA. V was clipped by 1 base and J by 7 bases, with 16 bases between them. Written as DNA, the CDR3 is TGTGCCAGCAGCTTAGAGGCCCCCGGGGGCTCTGGCTACACCTTC. It specifies CASSLEAPGGSGYTF.

This chain uses TRBV9 with TRBJ1-2, with a weak D call TRBD1 (5 bases). CDR1 is SGDLS and CDR2 is YYNGEE in the germline V gene. This CDR3 is 14 amino acids long. V was pared by 3 bases and J by 9 bases, with 18 bases between. In DNA, the CDR3 is TGTGCCAGCAGCGCCTCGGGGGTTAGTGATCGCTACACCTTC. Translating gives CASSASGVSDRYTF. The complete variable domain, with remaining parts taken from reference TRBV9 and TRBJ1-2, reads DSGVTQTPKHLITATGQRVTLRCSPRSGDLSVYWYQQSLDQGLQFLIQYYNGEERAKGNILERFSAQQFPDLHSELNLSSLELGDSALYFCASSASGVSDRYTFGSGTRLTVV.

This chain links TRBV2 with TRBJ2-3; no clear D gene. The CDR3 loop spans 14 amino acids. The V end lost 7 bases, the J end lost 0 bases, and 11 bases lay between the germline ends. In germline, CDR1 is SNHLY, CDR2 FYNNEI. The CDR3 DNA sequence: TGTGCCAGCAAGGCTGAGGCTAGCACAGATACGCAGTATTTT. It codes for CASKAEASTDTQYF.

V gene TRBV5-4 combines with J gene TRBJ2-7; 7 bases fit TRBD1. This CDR3 comprises 15 residues. V shed 0 bases and J 4 bases; nucleotides not matched to a gene: 7. Germline CDR1 reads SGHNT; CDR2 reads YYREEE (reference sequence). This chain's CDR3 is CASSLDQGEIYEQYF. DNA for the CDR3: TGTGCCAGCAGCTTGGACCAGGGGGAAATTTACGAGCAGTACTTC.

The chain is built from TRBV7-2 and TRBJ2-1; 8 nucleotides agree with TRBD2. The CDR3 extends over 17 amino acids. V was clipped by 1 base and J by 0 bases; unmatched bases: 5. Germline lookup yields CDR1 SGHTA and CDR2 FQGNSA. The CDR3 bases are TGTGCCAGCAGCTTAGGAGGCGGGAGGAGCTCCTACAATGAGCAGTTCTTC. It codes for CASSLGGGRSSYNEQFF.